This TCR beta chain was captured in a study of T cells in Graves' hyperthyroidism and ophthalmopathy (dated by TCRdb to 2018 to 2020). In the study overall: Peripheral blood samples were taken at the time of initial diagnosis, prior to any treatment. A discovery cohort of roughly 96 patients, about 40 with Graves' ophthalmopathy and roughly 59 with stable Graves' hyperthyroidism, was used to find distinguishing TCR V-J signatures. Prospective prediction of ophthalmopathy was tested in an independent validation cohort of approximately 19 hyperthyroidism patients and 17 patients who later progressed to ophthalmopathy. The 90 or so discovery patients were randomly split 7:3 into training and test sets. In over five Graves' hyperthyroidism patients, the study also compared T-cell repertoires from thyroid tissue with T-cell repertoires from blood. Following sampling, methimazole starting at 30 mg daily was given to hyperthyroidism patients, and high-dose intravenous methylprednisolone was given to ophthalmopathy patients. According to the paper, TCR Vbeta CDR3 sequencing was carried out on 135 peripheral blood samples, which came from more than 40 ophthalmopathy, around 75 hyperthyroidism and around 17 progressor patients. Results and caveats for the whole study, not just this receptor: Sample size was not statistically predetermined, and blinding of investigators to group allocation was not performed. A model built on a 13 V-J signature distinguished ophthalmopathy from stable hyperthyroidism, reaching roughly 88% sensitivity and 81.08% specificity in cross-validation and 80%/75% in testing. In validation, progression to ophthalmopathy was predicted by the model with almost 71% sensitivity and around 76% specificity, a median of about 6.8 months before onset. Most expanded thyroid clonotypes (frequency above 0.001) were also detected in blood, suggesting blood repertoires may reflect thyroid immune responses.

The TCR beta CDR3 regions were amplified from RNA transcripts. The TCR CDR3 was subjected to a first round of RT-PCR using the HTBI primer set and the Qiagen OneStep RT-PCR kit. A second multiplex PCR round built the libraries, followed by size selection and purification. Paired-end sequencing of the libraries was performed with 100 bp reads on an Illumina HiSeq2000. The original methods were these. Raw data were processed with SOAPnuke, discarding reads with adapters, uncalled bases, mean Phred below 15, or no exact constant-primer or identifier match. COPE v1.2.5 was used to merge the high-quality paired reads, and each unique nucleotide sequence was defined as a clonotype. Clonotypes were aligned to IMGT TRBV, TRBD and TRBJ reference segments using MiTCR v1.1. Only V-J combinations with frequency above 0.0001, covering 99% to 99.2% of repertoires, were analysed. The TCS score was defined as F50 (clonal expansion) divided by E x V (chaos), with BLOSUM62-based TCRdist calculated between CDR3 peptides within each V-J. Welch's t-statistics and random forest reduced 500 to 550 V-J features to some 14, which were used in a naive Bayes classifier (R e1071). Thyroid-blood repertoire similarity was quantified with the Morisita-Horn index. In-frame beta chains were kept once TCRdb had trimmed the public reads at Q25 with fastp and called clones with MiXCR. All rows with the same CDR3 protein become a single entry with the most common DNA and genes. The V and J calls reflect TCRdb's pipeline rather than the authors' work. The sample profile shows hundreds of thousands of distinct CDR3 sequences; 30% to 40% of them were found once. The top ten clonotypes cover about a third of the sample.

Stable Graves' hyperthyroidism was defined as the absence of progression to ophthalmopathy over 18 months of follow-up. The hyperthyroidism patients were between 18 and 65 years old and newly diagnosed, with a disease duration of less than 2 months. The study excluded patients with uncontrolled infections, other autoimmune diseases, pregnancy or lactation. Diagnoses were based on clinical symptoms, serum thyroxine and TRAb, thyroid ultrasound and orbital computed tomography. PBMCs were isolated from about 9.1 ml of fresh peripheral blood by Ficoll-Paque density gradient centrifugation. Trizol reagent was used to extract total RNA, and RNA quality was then checked on an Agilent 2100 Bioanalyzer. There are many counts of this clonotype. The clone's antigen remains unknown. No much larger clone is present one base from it, and per-base qualities are unavailable. The sequenced material came from blood. This TCR came from a woman in her thirties or forties with Graves' hyperthyroidism.

The bases are TGTGCCATCAGTAAGGGACAGGGTGACTACGAGCAGTACTTC. Its protein is CAISKGQGDYEQYF. In this chain, TRBV10-3 is recombined with TRBJ2-7; TRBD1 aligns with 9 central bases. CDR1 is given as ENHRY and CDR2 as SYGVKD, both from the germline V gene. For this chain, trimming is 5 bases at the V end and 3 bases at the J end, and the number of junction bases without a gene match is 5. Measured from the cysteine to the phenylalanine, the CDR3 is 14 residues long. CDR3 DNA only is kept here, 42 bases in frame from base 1.